At least ten counts were recorded for the clone carrying this T cell receptor beta chain. Noted time point: newly diagnosed GD, antithyroid drugs for less than 3 months. Construction of the TCR library relied on RNA isolated from PBMCs. Sequencing libraries for TCR beta were prepared with iRepertoire HTBI primers and Arm-PCR of CDR3 regions. How the authors handled the data: Spanning all samples, the identified segments comprised some 66 TRBV and 14 to 15 TRBJ. TCRdb re-called the multiplex PCR reads through MiXCR, storing one row per CDR3 protein. The authors' filters were not applied to this entry. This table has approximately 480,000 distinct CDR3 sequences, about a sixth appearing once. Trimming removed 3 bases from V and 0 bases from J, with 11 bases in between. This CDR3 spans 14 amino acids. Germline CDR1 reads DFQATT; CDR2 reads SNEGSKA (reference sequence). This sample was taken from a study of regulatory T cells in long-lasting Graves disease.

These sequences were also reported in another study, on T cells in Graves' hyperthyroidism and ophthalmopathy.

V usage is TRBV20-1 and J usage is TRBJ1-2, with a possible D match to TRBD1 (5 bases). The receptor comes from a man aged 40-49 years with Graves disease. Sequencing was performed on peripheral blood mononuclear cells (PBMCs), taken at new diagnosis, from a patient treated with antithyroid drugs. CDR3 sequence: CSARNRRTNYGYTF. The CDR3 DNA sequence: TGCAGTGCTAGGAACAGGAGAACTAACTATGGCTACACCTTC.